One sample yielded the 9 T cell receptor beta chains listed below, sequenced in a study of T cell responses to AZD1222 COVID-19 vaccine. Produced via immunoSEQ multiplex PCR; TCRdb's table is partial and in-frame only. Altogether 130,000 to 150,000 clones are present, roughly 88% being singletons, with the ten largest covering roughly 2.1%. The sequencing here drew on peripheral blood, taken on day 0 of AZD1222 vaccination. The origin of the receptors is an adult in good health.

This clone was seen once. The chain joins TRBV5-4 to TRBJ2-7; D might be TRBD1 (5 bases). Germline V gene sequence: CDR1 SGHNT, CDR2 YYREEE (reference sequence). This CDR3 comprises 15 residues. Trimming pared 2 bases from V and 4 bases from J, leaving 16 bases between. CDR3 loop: CASSFPQGSPYEQYF. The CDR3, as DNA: TGTGCCAGCAGCTTTCCCCAGGGTTCACCTTACGAGCAGTACTTC.

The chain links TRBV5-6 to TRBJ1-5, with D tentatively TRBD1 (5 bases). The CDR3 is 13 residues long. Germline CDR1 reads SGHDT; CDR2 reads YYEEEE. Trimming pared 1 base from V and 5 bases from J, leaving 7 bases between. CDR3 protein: CASSLSRDQPQHF. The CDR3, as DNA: TGTGCCAGCAGCTTGAGCAGGGATCAGCCCCAGCATTTT. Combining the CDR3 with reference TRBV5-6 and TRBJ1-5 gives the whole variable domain DAGVTQSPTHLIKTRGQQVTLRCSPKSGHDTVSWYQQALGQGPQFIFQYYEEEERQRGNFPDRFSGHQFPNYSSELNVNALLLGDSALYLCASSLSRDQPQHFGDGTRLSIL.

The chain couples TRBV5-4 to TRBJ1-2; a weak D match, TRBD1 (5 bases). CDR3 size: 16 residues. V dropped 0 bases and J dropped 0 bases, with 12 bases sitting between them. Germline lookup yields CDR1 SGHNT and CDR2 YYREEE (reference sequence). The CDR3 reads CASSLGGRAANYGYTF. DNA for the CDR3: TGTGCCAGCAGCTTGGGTGGCAGGGCGGCTAACTATGGCTACACCTTC.

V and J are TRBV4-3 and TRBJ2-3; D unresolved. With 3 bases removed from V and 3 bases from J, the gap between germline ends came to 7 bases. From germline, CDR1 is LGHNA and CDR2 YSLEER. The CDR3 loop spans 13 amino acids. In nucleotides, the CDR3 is TGCGCCAGCAGCCAGAGTTGGACAGATACGCAGTATTTT. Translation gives CASSQSWTDTQYF.

This CDR3 is CASSRAVEQFF. CDR3 in DNA: TGTGCCAGTAGTCGGGCGGTTGAGCAGTTCTTC. V usage is TRBV19 and J usage is TRBJ2-1; the D is unclear. V gave up 5 bases and J gave up 9 bases, with 8 bases separating them. The CDR3 sequence is 11 residues long. Germline loops: CDR1 LNHDA, CDR2 SQIVND (reference sequence).

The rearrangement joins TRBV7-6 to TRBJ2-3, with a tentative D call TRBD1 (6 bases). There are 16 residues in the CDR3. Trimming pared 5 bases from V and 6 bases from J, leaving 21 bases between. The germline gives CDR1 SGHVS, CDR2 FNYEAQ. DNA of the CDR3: TGTGCCAGCAGCCCCCGGGACAACTCTTGGGGGGATACGCAGTATTTT. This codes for CASSPRDNSWGDTQYF.

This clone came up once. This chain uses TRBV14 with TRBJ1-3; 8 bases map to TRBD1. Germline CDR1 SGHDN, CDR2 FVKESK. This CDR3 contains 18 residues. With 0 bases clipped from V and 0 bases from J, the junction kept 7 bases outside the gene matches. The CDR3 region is CASSQDPRTGSSGNTIYF. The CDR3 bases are TGTGCCAGCAGCCAAGACCCTCGGACAGGGAGCTCTGGAAACACCATATATTTT.

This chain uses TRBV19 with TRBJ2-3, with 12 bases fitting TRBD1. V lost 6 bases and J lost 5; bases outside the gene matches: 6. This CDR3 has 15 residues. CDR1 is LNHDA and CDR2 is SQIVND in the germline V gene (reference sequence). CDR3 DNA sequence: TGTGCCAGTAGCAAGGGACAGGGGGCGGGAGATACGCAGTATTTT. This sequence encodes CASSKGQGAGDTQYF.

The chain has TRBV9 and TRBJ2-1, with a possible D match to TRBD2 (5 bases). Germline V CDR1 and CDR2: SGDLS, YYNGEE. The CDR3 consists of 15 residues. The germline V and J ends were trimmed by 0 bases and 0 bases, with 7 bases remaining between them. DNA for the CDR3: TGTGCCAGCAGCGTAGTAGGGAGCTCCTACAATGAGCAGTTCTTC. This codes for CASSVVGSSYNEQFF.